The 3 T cell receptor beta chains below come from one sample, sequenced in a study of radiotherapy plus CTLA-4 blockade in lung cancer. Method: immunoSEQ multiplex PCR; TCRdb's copy keeps in-frame clones and lacks some. The sample gives around 90,000 clones, roughly four fifths of which show up once; over 0.75% is in the top ten. The material was peripheral blood, obtained from a patient treated with radiotherapy plus ipilimumab. These receptors all stem from a human donor with non-small cell lung cancer who had stable disease on radiotherapy plus ipilimumab.

The chain carries TRBV5-4 and TRBJ1-2; D call uncertain. In germline, CDR1 is SGHNT, CDR2 YYREEE (reference sequence). The V gene lost 0 bases and the J gene lost 8 bases, with 14 bases spanning the gap. CDR3 size: 14 residues. The CDR3 here is CASSLATNPWGYTF. The CDR3 bases are TGTGCCAGCAGCTTGGCCACCAACCCTTGGGGCTACACCTTC.

The V and J genes are TRBV29-1 and TRBJ2-2; no firm D call. Germline V gene data show CDR1 as SQVTM and CDR2 as ANQGSEA. The CDR3 consists of 15 residues. The V end was cut by 6 bases, the J end by 0 bases, with 14 bases between. This CDR3 is CSVQSARANTGELFF. The CDR3, as DNA: TGCAGCGTCCAGTCGGCACGAGCGAACACCGGGGAGCTGTTTTTT.

The CDR3 is CASSQGLEQYF. CDR3 DNA sequence: TGCGCCAGCAGCCAAGGGCTCGAGCAGTACTTC. This chain links TRBV4-1 with TRBJ2-7; no definite D call. CDR3 size: 11 residues. Germline-derived CDR1 and CDR2 are MGHRA and YSYEKL. V lost 1 base and J lost 6, with 4 bases in between.